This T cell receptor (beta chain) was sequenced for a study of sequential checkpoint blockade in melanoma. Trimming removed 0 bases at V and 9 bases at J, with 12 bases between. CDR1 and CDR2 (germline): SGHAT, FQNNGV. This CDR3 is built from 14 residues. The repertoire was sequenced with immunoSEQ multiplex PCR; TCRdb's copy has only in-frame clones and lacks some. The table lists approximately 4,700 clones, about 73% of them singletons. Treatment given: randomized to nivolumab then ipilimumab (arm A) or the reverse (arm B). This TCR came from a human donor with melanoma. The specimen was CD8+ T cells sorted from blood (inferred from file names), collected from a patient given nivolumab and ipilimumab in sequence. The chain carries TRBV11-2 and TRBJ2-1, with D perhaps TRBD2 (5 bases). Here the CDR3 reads CASSLEVVAIEQFF. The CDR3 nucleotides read TGTGCCAGCAGCTTAGAGGTCGTAGCGATTGAGCAGTTCTTC.